This passage covers 32 T cell receptor beta chains from one sample sequenced in a study of T cell responses to AZD1222 COVID-19 vaccine. TCRdb's copy holds only in-frame clones and misses some; the assay was immunoSEQ multiplex PCR. Counted here are some 150,000 clones, 70% to 90% occurring once; the ten biggest clones make up around 7.9%. Sequencing was performed on peripheral blood, taken 28 days after the second dose of the MenACWY control vaccine. The receptors come from an adult who received the MenACWY meningococcal vaccine as a control.

A few counts support this clone. This chain joins TRBV27 and TRBJ2-3; D remains unclear. Germline lookup yields CDR1 MNHEY and CDR2 SMNVEV (reference sequence). V dropped 6 bases and J dropped 2 bases, with 15 bases sitting between them. This CDR3 has 15 amino acids. CDR3: CASRDSPPATDTQYF. CDR3 DNA: TGTGCCAGCAGGGATTCTCCCCCGGCCACAGATACGCAGTATTTT.

The chain employs TRBV5-8 and TRBJ1-5; no reliable D call. Per the germline V gene, CDR1 is SGHTS and CDR2 is YDEGEE. There are 14 residues in the CDR3. V was cut by 2 bases and J by 0 bases, with 6 bases left in between. CDR3 protein: CASSFHYSNQPQHF. CDR3 DNA: TGTGCCAGCAGCTTTCATTATAGCAATCAGCCCCAGCATTTT.

The genes are TRBV7-9 and TRBJ1-3; D is uncertain. CDR3 length: 11 residues. CDR1 is SEHNR and CDR2 is FQNEAQ in the germline V gene (reference sequence). V was shortened by 3 bases and J by 7 bases, with 4 bases between the two germline ends. The CDR3 here is CASSFSNTIYF. Here the CDR3 DNA reads TGTGCCAGCAGCTTCTCGAACACCATATATTTT.

The chain links TRBV24-1 to TRBJ2-3; 9 nucleotides agree with TRBD2. CDR3 size: 17 residues. The germline gives CDR1 KGHDR, CDR2 SFDVKD. Germline trimming cut 4 bases from V and 4 bases from J; bases unmatched to any gene: 11. CDR3 DNA sequence: TGTGCCACCAGTGACCGCCTGGGACTAGCAGGGGCAGATACGCAGTATTTT. It encodes CATSDRLGLAGADTQYF.

A single count supports this clone. The V and J genes are TRBV5-4 and TRBJ1-2; D ambiguous. The V end was cut by 0 bases, the J end by 3 bases, with 9 bases between. This CDR3 is 14 amino acids long. CDR1 SGHNT and CDR2 YYREEE come from the germline V gene (reference sequence). CDR3 sequence reads: CASSLASTDYGYTF. The CDR3 DNA sequence: TGTGCCAGCAGCTTGGCGTCGACGGACTATGGCTACACCTTC.

The rearrangement joins TRBV9 to TRBJ2-3; D is undetermined. V was shortened by 0 bases and J by 2 bases, with 10 bases between the two germline ends. Looked up from germline, CDR1 is SGDLS and CDR2 is YYNGEE. This CDR3 is 15 amino acids long. CDR3 coding DNA: TGTGCCAGCAGCGTAGATGTTGGCTTCACAGATACGCAGTATTTT. Translating gives CASSVDVGFTDTQYF.

The chain links TRBV30 to TRBJ2-7; D possibly uses TRBD1 or TRBD2 (5 bases each). Per germline, CDR1 GTSNPN and CDR2 SVGIG (reference sequence). Trimming removed 5 bases from V and 3 bases from J, with 14 bases in between. This CDR3 region has 13 residues. The CDR3 sequence: CAWENKGSYEQYF. CDR3 bases: TGTGCCTGGGAGAACAAGGGGAGCTACGAGCAGTACTTC.

The chain uses TRBV5-1 and TRBJ2-1; D remains ambiguous. Germline CDR1 reads SGHRS; CDR2 reads YFSETQ. The V gene lost 0 bases and the J gene lost 5 bases, with 9 bases spanning the gap. The CDR3 is 14 residues long. CDR3 region: CASSLGLLDNEQFF. CDR3 bases: TGCGCCAGCAGCTTGGGGCTACTGGACAATGAGCAGTTCTTC.

The rearrangement links TRBV7-9 to TRBJ2-7, with 9 bases that match TRBD1. The ends lost 4 bases at V and 5 bases at J; junction bases unmatched: 6. The CDR3 has 14 residues. Germline values: CDR1 SEHNR, CDR2 FQNEAQ (reference sequence). CDR3 region: CASSSGTGSHEQYF. The CDR3 DNA is TGTGCCAGCAGCTCCGGGACAGGGTCCCACGAGCAGTACTTC. Together with reference TRBV7-9 and TRBJ2-7, the CDR3 gives the full variable domain: DTGVSQNPRHKITKRGQNVTFRCDPISEHNRLYWYRQTLGQGPEFLTYFQNEAQLEKSRLLSDRFSAERPKGSFSTLEIQRTEQGDSAMYLCASSSGTGSHEQYFGPGTRLTVT.

V is TRBV2 and J is TRBJ2-3; D not resolved. Germline V gene sequence: CDR1 SNHLY, CDR2 FYNNEI. Trimming took off 4 bases at V and 2 bases at J, with 1 base between the two ends. CDR3 length: 11 residues. The chain's CDR3 is CASSVTDTQYF. The CDR3 region has the DNA TGTGCCAGCAGTGTCACAGATACGCAGTATTTT.

The chain joins TRBV5-4 to TRBJ2-5; TRBD1 matches at 7 bases. Germline V gene data show CDR1 as SGHNT and CDR2 as YYREEE (reference sequence). The V and J ends lost 4 bases and 2 bases, in that order; junction bases with no gene match: 8. The CDR3 runs to 15 residues. CDR3 in DNA: TGTGCCAGCAGCGACCGCAGGGACAGTCAAGAGACCCAGTACTTC. Translated: CASSDRRDSQETQYF.

This clone was observed a handful of times. CDR3 region: CASSLEGGRGNEQFF. The CDR3, as DNA: TGTGCCAGCAGTCTTGAAGGGGGCAGGGGGAATGAGCAGTTCTTC. V gene TRBV27 combines with J gene TRBJ2-1; 7 bases are shared with TRBD1. V dropped 5 bases and J dropped 7; count of bases not matched to a gene: 11. The CDR3 runs 15 residues. Germline assignment: CDR1 MNHEY and CDR2 SMNVEV (reference sequence).

This clone turned up a few times. V is TRBV6-5 and J is TRBJ1-2; D is undetermined. Germline assignment: CDR1 MNHEY and CDR2 SVGAGI. The CDR3 loop spans 14 amino acids. Trimming stripped 5 bases from V and 9 bases from J, with 19 bases between. CDR3 residues: CASSRGRKLESYTF. DNA of the CDR3: TGTGCCAGCAGTCGCGGACGGAAACTAGAAAGCTACACCTTC.

V usage is TRBV19 and J usage is TRBJ2-3; a possible D gene is TRBD1 (5 bases). The CDR3 runs 13 residues. Germline V gene sequence: CDR1 LNHDA, CDR2 SQIVND (reference sequence). V was pared by 5 bases and J by 3 bases, with 9 bases between. As DNA, the CDR3 is TGTGCCAGTAGTTCATCAGGGACAGATACGCAGTATTTT. As protein: CASSSSGTDTQYF.

The chain couples TRBV19 to TRBJ1-4; no firm D call. Trimming left V 0 bases short and J 8 bases short, with 13 bases between. CDR3 length: 15 amino acids. The V gene's germline CDR1 is LNHDA and CDR2 SQIVND (reference sequence). This CDR3 reads CASSIDPAQREKLFF. Written as DNA, the CDR3 is TGTGCCAGTAGTATAGACCCCGCACAAAGGGAAAAACTGTTTTTT.

This sequence joins TRBV7-6 and TRBJ2-1; tentatively, D is TRBD1 (6 bases). The CDR3 sequence is 17 residues long. Germline assignment: CDR1 SGHVS and CDR2 FNYEAQ. The V and J ends lost 7 bases and 2 bases respectively, with 21 bases between them. CDR3 DNA sequence: TGTGCCAGCACCCTACATCCACAGGGTAATACCTACAATGAGCAGTTCTTC. This sequence encodes CASTLHPQGNTYNEQFF.

This chain links TRBV7-2 with TRBJ2-2; D is perhaps TRBD1 (5 bases). The germline gives CDR1 SGHTA, CDR2 FQGNSA. Trimming stripped 8 bases from V and 0 bases from J, with 22 bases between. The CDR3 loop spans 18 amino acids. CDR3 nucleotides: TGTGCCAGCTTAGGGGCAGCCTACTGGGCCGCGAACACCGGGGAGCTGTTTTTT. It codes for CASLGAAYWAANTGELFF.

The CDR3, as DNA: TGTGCCAGCAGTTACGTAGGGTCCGGGACAGGGGGCTTCGATACGCAGTATTTT. As protein: CASSYVGSGTGGFDTQYF. The gene calls are TRBV7-9 and TRBJ2-3; the match to TRBD1 covers 12 bases. This CDR3 has 18 amino acids. Germline V gene lookup returns CDR1 SEHNR and CDR2 FQNEAQ (reference sequence). V lost 6 bases and J lost 6; bases outside the gene matches: 16.

In DNA form, the CDR3 reads TGTGCCAGTAGTAGTATCAGGGGTAGCGGGGTGCAGAATACGCAGTATTTT. Its protein is CASSSIRGSGVQNTQYF. The J gene is TRBJ2-3, the V gene TRBV19, with 8 positions matching TRBD2. The germline CDR1 and CDR2 sequences are LNHDA and SQIVND (reference sequence). Germline trimming cut 4 bases from V and 7 bases from J; bases unmatched to any gene: 16. This CDR3 spans 17 amino acids.

The chain has TRBV5-4 and TRBJ1-1; D remains ambiguous. V was pared by 0 bases and J by 1 base, with 7 bases between. Germline assignment: CDR1 SGHNT and CDR2 YYREEE (reference sequence). This CDR3 comprises 14 residues. CDR3 in amino acids: CASSLEPSNTEAFF. CDR3 nucleotides: TGTGCCAGCAGCTTGGAGCCCTCGAACACTGAAGCTTTCTTT.

This clone has just one count. J is TRBJ2-1 and V is TRBV4-3; D might be TRBD1 (5 bases). The V and J ends lost 3 bases and 0 bases respectively, with 9 bases between them. Germline V CDR1 and CDR2: LGHNA, YSLEER. The CDR3 has 15 amino acids. The CDR3 region has the DNA TGCGCCAGCAGCCAGCAGGGCGACTCCTACAATGAGCAGTTCTTC. Protein product: CASSQQGDSYNEQFF.

This chain joins TRBV7-9 and TRBJ1-2; D is ambiguous. The germline gives CDR1 SEHNR, CDR2 FQNEAQ (reference sequence). Trimming stripped 1 base from V and 1 base from J, with 19 bases between. The CDR3 sequence is 18 residues long. This chain's CDR3 is CASSLGRKRIEVNYGYTF. In DNA form, the CDR3 reads TGTGCCAGCAGCTTAGGCCGGAAACGAATTGAAGTTAACTATGGCTACACCTTC.

The chain carries TRBV5-1 and TRBJ2-7; TRBD2 matches 7 bases. Germline V gene lookup returns CDR1 SGHRS and CDR2 YFSETQ. The CDR3 contains 14 residues. V shed 5 bases, J shed 0 bases, and the junction held 5 bases outside the gene matches. The chain's CDR3 is CASSFGGGSYEQYF. CDR3 sequence (DNA): TGCGCCAGCAGTTTTGGGGGGGGCTCCTACGAGCAGTACTTC.

The chain carries TRBV6-5 and TRBJ1-4; no reliable D call. The V end lost 4 bases, the J end lost 11 bases, and 14 bases lay between the germline ends. Per the germline V gene, CDR1 is MNHEY and CDR2 is SVGAGI. The CDR3 totals 13 residues. The CDR3 region has the DNA TGTGCCAGCAGTTGGGTGCCTGAAGATAAACTGTTTTTT. This codes for CASSWVPEDKLFF.

This chain uses TRBV18 with TRBJ1-1; D perhaps matches TRBD1 (5 bases). The V and J ends lost 4 bases and 6 bases respectively, with 12 bases between them. The length of the CDR3 is 13 residues. Germline-derived CDR1 and CDR2 are KGHSH and LQKENI. The CDR3 loop reads CASSLRRDSEAFF. CDR3 sequence (DNA): TGTGCCAGCTCACTCAGGCGGGACTCTGAAGCTTTCTTT.

V and J are TRBV28 and TRBJ2-7; D perhaps matches TRBD2 (7 bases). The CDR3 is 17 amino acids. Trimming cost V 4 bases and J 3 bases, with 22 bases left between them. Germline V gene lookup returns CDR1 MDHEN and CDR2 SYDVKM. The CDR3: CASSSYSRGLANYEQYV. CDR3 DNA sequence: TGTGCCAGCAGTTCCTACTCGCGGGGGCTAGCTAACTACGAGCAGTACGTC.

The V gene is TRBV5-4, the J gene TRBJ1-2; 8 bases line up with TRBD1. Per the germline V gene, CDR1 is SGHNT and CDR2 is YYREEE (reference sequence). The CDR3 spans 14 residues. Unmatched junction bases numbered 6, after V lost 1 base and J lost 7 bases. As DNA, the CDR3 is TGTGCCAGCAGCTTGAACCAGGGGGCGGGTGGCTACACCTTC. Protein product: CASSLNQGAGGYTF.

The V call is TRBV11-1, the J call TRBJ2-1; no firm D call. The V gene's germline CDR1 is SGHAT and CDR2 FQDESV (reference sequence). With 3 bases removed from V and 5 bases from J, the gap between germline ends came to 8 bases. The length of the CDR3 is 13 residues. CDR3 sequence (DNA): TGTGCCAGCAGCTTGAGTGGTAACAATGAGCAGTTCTTC. It translates to CASSLSGNNEQFF. Full variable domain (rest looked up from reference TRBV11-1 and TRBJ2-1): EAEVAQSPRYKITEKSQAVAFWCDPISGHATLYWYRQILGQGPELLVQFQDESVVDDSQLPKDRFSAERLKGVDSTLKIQPAELGDSAMYLCASSLSGNNEQFFGPGTRLTVL.

This clone was recorded only once. This chain links TRBV18 with TRBJ2-7, with D maybe TRBD2 (6 bases). Trimming left V 3 bases short and J 0 bases short, with 9 bases between. Germline V gene data show CDR1 as KGHSH and CDR2 as LQKENI. The CDR3 extends over 14 amino acids. CDR3 bases: TGTGCCAGCTCACCGGTCGGGAGCTCCTACGAGCAGTACTTC. Protein sequence: CASSPVGSSYEQYF.

The CDR3 coding sequence is TGTGCCAGCAGCTTCCTAAATATAGACGGGCAGTCTAGCACAGATACGCAGTATTTT. Translation: CASSFLNIDGQSSTDTQYF. V gene TRBV7-8 combines with J gene TRBJ2-3; unclear D gene. V was trimmed by 3 bases and J by 0 bases, leaving 22 bases between them. The CDR3 loop spans 19 amino acids. CDR1 and CDR2 from the germline V gene are SGHVS and FQNEAQ.

This chain joins TRBV7-8 and TRBJ2-7; 9 bases fit TRBD1. Germline values: CDR1 SGHVS, CDR2 FQNEAQ. The CDR3 contains 14 residues. V shed 3 bases and J 2 bases; nucleotides not matched to a gene: 2. The CDR3 DNA follows: TGTGCCAGCAGCTTGGGACAGGGAGCCTACGAGCAGTACGTC. This sequence encodes CASSLGQGAYEQYV.

This chain links TRBV5-1 with TRBJ1-5; 8 positions agree with TRBD1. V lost 3 bases and J lost 3; bases outside the gene matches: 8. CDR1 is SGHRS and CDR2 is YFSETQ in the germline V gene. CDR3 size: 16 residues. This chain's CDR3 is CASSSGTGGFNQPQHF. In DNA, the CDR3 is TGCGCCAGCAGCTCCGGGACAGGAGGGTTCAATCAGCCCCAGCATTTT. Complete variable domain (other parts from reference TRBV5-1 and TRBJ1-5): KAGVTQTPRYLIKTRGQQVTLSCSPISGHRSVSWYQQTPGQGLQFLFEYFSETQRNKGNFPGRFSGRQFSNSRSEMNVSTLELGDSALYLCASSSGTGGFNQPQHFGDGTRLSIL.